This T cell receptor beta chain came from a study of blood T cell repertoires in COVID-19. Turning to the study itself: PBMCs, B-cell-depleted T cells, or T cells were the source of the cDNA or gDNA that made up the material.

Germline V lookup: CDR1 LNHDA, CDR2 SQIVND (reference sequence). The V segment lost 5 bases and the J segment 7 bases; nucleotides outside the gene matches: 11. CDR3 length equals 15 residues. Authors' processing steps: Amplified reference gene primers provided the basis for estimating nucleated cell counts. Method: immunoSEQ multiplex PCR; TCRdb's copy keeps in-frame clones and lacks some. From that table come the V and J calls and clone size; the DNA was used to work out D and trimming. Among about 190,000 clones listed, about 88% were seen once. The sequenced sample was peripheral blood. The receptor's source is a man younger than 40 with active or convalescent COVID-19. The rearrangement links TRBV19 to TRBJ1-5, with 7 positions matching TRBD1. The CDR3 DNA follows: TGTGCCAGTAGTTCTCAGGGGGAAGGAGGGCAGCCCCAGCATTTT. This gives the protein CASSSQGEGGQPQHF. The entire variable domain, with the rest obtained from reference TRBV19 and TRBJ1-5, is as follows: DGGITQSPKYLFRKEGQNVTLSCEQNLNHDAMYWYRQDPGQGLRLIYYSQIVNDFQKGDIAEGYSVSREKKESFPLTVTSAQKNPTAFYLCASSSQGEGGQPQHFGDGTRLSIL.